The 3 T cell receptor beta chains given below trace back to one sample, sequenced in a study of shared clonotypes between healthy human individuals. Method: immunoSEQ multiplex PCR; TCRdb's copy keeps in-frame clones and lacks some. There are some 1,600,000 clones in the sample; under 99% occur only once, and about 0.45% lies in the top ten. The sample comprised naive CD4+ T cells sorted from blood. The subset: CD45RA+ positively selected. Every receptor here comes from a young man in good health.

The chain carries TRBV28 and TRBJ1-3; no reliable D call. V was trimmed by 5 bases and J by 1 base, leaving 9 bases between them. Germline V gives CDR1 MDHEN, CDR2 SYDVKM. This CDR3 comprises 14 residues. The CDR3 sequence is CASSPRTSGNTIYF. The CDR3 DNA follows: TGTGCCAGCAGTCCAAGGACGTCTGGAAACACCATATATTTT.

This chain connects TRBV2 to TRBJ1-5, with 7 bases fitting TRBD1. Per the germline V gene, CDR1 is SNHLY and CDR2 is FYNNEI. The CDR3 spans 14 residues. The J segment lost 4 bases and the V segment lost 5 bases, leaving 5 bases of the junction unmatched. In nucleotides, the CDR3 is TGTGCCAGCAGTATCGACAGGGAAAATCAGCCCCAGCATTTT. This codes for CASSIDRENQPQHF.

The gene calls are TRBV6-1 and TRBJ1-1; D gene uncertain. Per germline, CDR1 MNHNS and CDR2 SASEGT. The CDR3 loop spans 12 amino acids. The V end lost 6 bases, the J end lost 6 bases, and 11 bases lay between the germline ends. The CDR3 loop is CASRRSGSEAFF. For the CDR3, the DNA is TGTGCCAGCAGGAGGTCGGGGTCTGAAGCTTTCTTT.